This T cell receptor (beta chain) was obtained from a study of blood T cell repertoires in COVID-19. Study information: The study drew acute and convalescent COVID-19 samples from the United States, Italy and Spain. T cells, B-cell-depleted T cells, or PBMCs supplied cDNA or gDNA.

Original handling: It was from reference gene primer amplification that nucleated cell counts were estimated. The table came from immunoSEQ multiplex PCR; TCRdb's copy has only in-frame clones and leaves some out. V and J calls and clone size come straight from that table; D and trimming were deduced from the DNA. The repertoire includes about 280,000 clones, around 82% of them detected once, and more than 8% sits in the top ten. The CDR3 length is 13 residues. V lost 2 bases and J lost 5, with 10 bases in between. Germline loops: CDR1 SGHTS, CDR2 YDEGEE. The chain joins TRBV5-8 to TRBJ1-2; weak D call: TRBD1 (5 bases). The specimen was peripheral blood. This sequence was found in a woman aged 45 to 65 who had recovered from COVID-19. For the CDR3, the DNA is TGTGCCAGCAGCTTATGGGGGGAATATGGCTACACCTTC. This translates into CASSLWGEYGYTF.